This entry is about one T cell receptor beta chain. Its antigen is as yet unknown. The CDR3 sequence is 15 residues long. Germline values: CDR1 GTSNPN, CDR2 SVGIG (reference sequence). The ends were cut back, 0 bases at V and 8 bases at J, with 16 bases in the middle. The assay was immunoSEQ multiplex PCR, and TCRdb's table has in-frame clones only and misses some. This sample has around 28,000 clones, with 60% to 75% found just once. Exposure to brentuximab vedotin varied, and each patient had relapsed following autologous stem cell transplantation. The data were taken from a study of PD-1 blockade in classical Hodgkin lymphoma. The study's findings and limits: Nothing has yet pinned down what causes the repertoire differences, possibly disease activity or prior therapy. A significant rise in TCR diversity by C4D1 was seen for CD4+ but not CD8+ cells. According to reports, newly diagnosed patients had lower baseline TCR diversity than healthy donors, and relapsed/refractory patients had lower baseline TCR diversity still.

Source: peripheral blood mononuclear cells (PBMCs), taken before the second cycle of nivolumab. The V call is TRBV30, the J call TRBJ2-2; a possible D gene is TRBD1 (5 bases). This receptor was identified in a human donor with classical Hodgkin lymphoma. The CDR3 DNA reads TGTGCCTGGAGTGTCTCGTCTCCCAACAGGGGGGAGCTGTTTTTT. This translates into CAWSVSSPNRGELFF.